These 30 T cell receptor beta chains came from one sample sequenced in a study of T-cell reconstitution after alpha-beta-depleted transplantation in children. TCRbeta library construction was performed incorporating unique molecular identifiers. One entry per CDR3 protein, called by TCRdb with MiXCR from the PCR reads. The repertoire holds around 450,000 distinct CDR3 sequences, with roughly 16% as singletons. The source was PBMCs, mostly from graft donor cells, collected 360 days after TCRalphabeta/CD19-depleted stem cell transplant. These TCRs come from a boy under three years old who had a stem cell transplant for Wiskott-Aldrich syndrome, so the T cells may come from the graft donor.

The J gene is TRBJ2-1, the V gene TRBV4-1; the match to TRBD1 covers 9 bases. The CDR3 extends over 13 amino acids. The V segment lost 3 bases and the J segment 9 bases; nucleotides outside the gene matches: 3. Germline V gene data show CDR1 as MGHRA and CDR2 as YSYEKL. The CDR3 here is CASSHTGGSEQFF. As DNA, the CDR3 is TGCGCCAGCAGCCACACAGGGGGCAGTGAGCAGTTCTTC.

The J gene is TRBJ2-2, the V gene TRBV29-1; D may match TRBD1 or TRBD2 (5 bases each). This CDR3 has 14 residues. The V end lost 0 bases, the J end lost 6 bases, and 11 bases lay between the germline ends. CDR1 SQVTM and CDR2 ANQGSEA come from the germline V gene. The CDR3 is CSVEDWGKPGELFF. The CDR3 DNA sequence: TGCAGCGTTGAAGATTGGGGGAAGCCCGGGGAGCTGTTTTTT.

This clonotype came up a few times. The CDR3 sequence: CASSFSRNYGYTF. CDR3 nucleotide sequence: TGTGCCAGCAGTTTCTCCAGAAACTATGGCTACACCTTC. This sequence joins TRBV28 and TRBJ1-2; D is unresolved. The CDR3 runs to 13 residues. Trimming shortened V by 3 bases and J by 2 bases, and 7 bases separated the two germline ends. The germline V gene has CDR1 MDHEN and CDR2 SYDVKM.

The table lists this clonotype with a few counts. The chain has TRBV20-1 and TRBJ2-1; D call uncertain. CDR1 is DFQATT and CDR2 is SNEGSKA in the germline V gene (reference sequence). The ends were cut back, 3 bases at V and 4 bases at J, with 7 bases in the middle. This CDR3 has 12 amino acids. CDR3: CSARSQYNEQFF. The CDR3 DNA is TGCAGTGCTAGGTCGCAGTACAATGAGCAGTTCTTC.

In its sample, this clonotype was seen a few times. The chain is built from TRBV12-3 or TRBV12-4 and TRBJ1-6; D not resolved. This CDR3 contains 14 residues. The V gene lost 2 bases and the J gene lost 7 bases, with 9 bases spanning the gap. The CDR3 region has the DNA TGTGCCAGCAGTTTAACGGCAGAGAATTCACCCCTCCACTTT. Its translation is CASSLTAENSPLHF.

This rearrangement joins TRBV20-1 to TRBJ2-2; D unclear. The germline gives CDR1 DFQATT, CDR2 SNEGSKA (reference sequence). The CDR3 has 14 amino acids. Deletions cut 1 base from V and 2 bases from J, with 8 bases between. CDR3 sequence (DNA): TGCAGTGCTAGAGGCCCATTAAACACCGGGGAGCTGTTTTTT. This sequence encodes CSARGPLNTGELFF.

This clonotype was detected a few times. The V and J genes are TRBV20-1 and TRBJ2-3; D unclear. Germline V gives CDR1 DFQATT, CDR2 SNEGSKA (reference sequence). CDR3 length: 12 amino acids. Deletions cut 5 bases from V and 0 bases from J, with 6 bases between. The CDR3 spells CSAGRSTDTQYF. CDR3 DNA: TGCAGTGCTGGGCGAAGCACAGATACGCAGTATTTT.

This rearrangement joins TRBV10-3 to TRBJ2-7, with a possible D match to TRBD1 (5 bases). This CDR3 is built from 14 residues. From germline, CDR1 is ENHRY and CDR2 SYGVKD. The ends were cut back, 9 bases at V and 2 bases at J, with 17 bases in the middle. CDR3 nucleotides: TGTGCCATAGGGATCGACAGCAGACCCTACGAGCAGTACTTC. It codes for CAIGIDSRPYEQYF.

This clonotype showed up just a few times. This sequence joins TRBV3-1 and TRBJ2-1; tentatively, D is TRBD1 or TRBD2 (6 bases each). Trimming removed 4 bases at V and 7 bases at J, with 17 bases between. Germline V lookup: CDR1 LGHDT, CDR2 YNNKEL (reference sequence). This CDR3 contains 15 residues. The CDR3 DNA is TGTGCCAGCAGCCTCCTGACGCAGGGGAGGAATGAGCAGTTCTTC. Its protein is CASSLLTQGRNEQFF.

This clonotype was seen a handful of times. The V gene is TRBV29-1, the J gene TRBJ1-4; D is uncertain. Germline V gene sequence: CDR1 SQVTM, CDR2 ANQGSEA. The CDR3 contains 14 residues. The V and J ends lost 6 bases and 0 bases respectively, with 11 bases between them. The CDR3 DNA reads as TGCAGCGTAAAGGACGTAGCAACTAATGAAAAACTGTTTTTT. This sequence encodes CSVKDVATNEKLFF.

The chain couples TRBV12-3 or TRBV12-4 to TRBJ1-6; the D gene is possibly TRBD1 (5 bases). This CDR3 spans 16 amino acids. V was pared by 1 base and J by 6 bases, with 13 bases between. The CDR3 DNA reads TGTGCCAGCAGTTTAGACAGCCTTAGGGGTAATTCACCCCTCCACTTT. It translates to CASSLDSLRGNSPLHF.

This clonotype came up a few times. The chain carries TRBV27 and TRBJ2-5; tentative D call: TRBD1 (6 bases). The germline CDR1 and CDR2 sequences are MNHEY and SMNVEV (reference sequence). The CDR3 is made up of 14 amino acids. The V end was cut by 8 bases, the J end by 1 base, with 14 bases between. The CDR3 sequence is CASRVVGAQETQYF. DNA for the CDR3: TGTGCCAGCCGCGTAGTGGGGGCCCAAGAGACCCAGTACTTC.

Many counts were recorded for this clonotype. This chain links TRBV10-3 with TRBJ2-5, with 7 nucleotides matching TRBD1. CDR1 is ENHRY, CDR2 SYGVKD, per germline. The V gene end was trimmed by 2 bases and the J gene end by 4 bases; junction bases not matched to a gene: 4. This CDR3 spans 14 amino acids. CDR3: CAISETDRVETQYF. DNA of the CDR3: TGTGCCATCAGTGAGACCGACAGGGTAGAGACCCAGTACTTC.

This clonotype was recorded a few times. The rearrangement uses TRBV25-1 and TRBJ1-2; TRBD1 matches at 9 bases. The CDR3 totals 18 residues. In germline, CDR1 is MGHDK, CDR2 SYGVNS. With 4 bases clipped from V and 5 bases from J, the junction kept 17 bases outside the gene matches. The CDR3 loop is CASSGETTGQGGLYGYTF. The CDR3 DNA reads as TGTGCCAGCAGTGGGGAGACGACGGGACAGGGAGGGTTATATGGCTACACCTTC.

This clonotype was counted a few times. The chain employs TRBV24-1 and TRBJ1-1; TRBD1 might be the D (5 bases). V was trimmed by 6 bases and J by 14 bases, leaving 9 bases between them. The length of the CDR3 is 9 residues. Germline values: CDR1 KGHDR, CDR2 SFDVKD. The CDR3 nucleotides read TGTGCCACCAGTTTGGGGGTCTTCTTT. This translates into CATSLGVFF.

With regard to this clonotype: One end of the junction varies from germline; a read error may be responsible. V gene TRBV7-9 combines with J gene TRBJ2-7; D is unclear. The CDR3 is 11 amino acids. CDR1 SEHNR and CDR2 FQNEAQ come from the germline V gene (reference sequence). The CDR3 loop is CASSVANEQYF. CDR3 DNA: TGTGCCAGCAGCGTAGCTAACGAGCAGTACTTC.

This clonotype has more than one count but fewer than ten. This chain connects TRBV9 to TRBJ2-7; D may correspond to TRBD1 or TRBD2 (5 bases each). This CDR3 has 13 residues. V lost 0 bases to trimming and J lost 6 bases, with 10 bases between them. The germline V gene encodes CDR1 SGDLS and CDR2 YYNGEE. The CDR3 DNA is TGTGCCAGCAGCGTAGGGTCAGGGACCGAGCAGTACTTC. It yields the protein CASSVGSGTEQYF.

The chain joins TRBV30 to TRBJ2-7; the match to TRBD1 covers 7 bases. Germline V gene data show CDR1 as GTSNPN and CDR2 as SVGIG (reference sequence). This CDR3 has 12 amino acids. V lost 2 bases to trimming and J lost 4 bases; unmatched junction nucleotides: 2. The CDR3 DNA sequence: TGTGCCTGGAGTTCGGACAGGTACGAGCAGTACTTC. Amino acids: CAWSSDRYEQYF.

This clonotype was counted a few times. This chain uses TRBV7-2 with TRBJ2-3, with D perhaps being TRBD1 or TRBD2 (5 bases each). The CDR3 spans 14 residues. V lost 5 bases to trimming and J lost 6 bases, with 15 bases between them. The germline V gene encodes CDR1 SGHTA and CDR2 FQGNSA. The CDR3 DNA sequence: TGTGCCAGCAGCAGGGGACGGTGGGAGGATACGCAGTATTTT. This codes for CASSRGRWEDTQYF. The variable domain in full, with the rest retrieved from reference TRBV7-2 and TRBJ2-3, is GAGVSQSPSNKVTEKGKDVELRCDPISGHTALYWYRQSLGQGLEFLIYFQGNSAPDKSGLPSDRFSAERTGGSVSTLTIQRTQQEDSAVYLCASSRGRWEDTQYFGPGTRLTVL.

This sequence joins TRBV5-5 and TRBJ2-7; D call uncertain. V lost 0 bases and J 5 bases, leaving 9 bases between the germline ends. The CDR3 consists of 13 residues. Germline values: CDR1 SGHKS, CDR2 YYEKEE (reference sequence). The CDR3 DNA is TGTGCCAGCAGCTTGGGACTTTGGGACGAGCAGTACTTC. Translated, it gives CASSLGLWDEQYF.

This clonotype was counted only a few times. This sequence joins TRBV4-1 and TRBJ2-4, with D perhaps matching TRBD1 (5 bases). Germline CDR1 is MGHRA and CDR2 is YSYEKL. The CDR3 covers 14 residues. Trimming shortened V by 1 base and J by 8 bases, and 12 bases separated the two germline ends. The CDR3 protein is CASSQVGRVDIQYF. The CDR3 DNA reads as TGCGCCAGCAGCCAAGTAGGCAGGGTGGACATTCAGTACTTC.

V gene TRBV20-1 combines with J gene TRBJ2-4; 7 positions match TRBD1. Germline CDR1 and CDR2: DFQATT and SNEGSKA (reference sequence). The CDR3 is 11 amino acids. With V trimmed by 6 bases and J by 8 bases, 4 bases remained unmatched. This CDR3 reads CSADRDDIQYF. DNA of the CDR3: TGCAGTGCAGACAGGGACGACATTCAGTACTTC.

This chain connects TRBV5-1 to TRBJ2-7; the D is unclear. This CDR3 contains 16 residues. CDR1 is SGHRS and CDR2 is YFSETQ in the germline V gene. V was clipped by 2 bases and J by 6 bases, with 21 bases between them. The CDR3 is CASSFDIHSTPREQYF. DNA for the CDR3: TGCGCCAGCAGCTTCGATATACACTCTACTCCACGCGAGCAGTACTTC.

This clonotype was seen a few times. This chain uses TRBV6-5 with TRBJ2-7, with D unresolved. This CDR3 is built from 14 residues. Trimming shortened V by 2 bases and J by 2 bases, and 10 bases separated the two germline ends. Germline CDR1 and CDR2: MNHEY and SVGAGI. As DNA, the CDR3 is TGTGCCAGCAGTTACGACCCAGGCCCCTACGAGCAGTACTTC. Its translation is CASSYDPGPYEQYF.

This clonotype was detected only a few times. The chain recombines TRBV7-9 with TRBJ2-3; D gene uncertain. Looked up from germline, CDR1 is SEHNR and CDR2 is FQNEAQ (reference sequence). The ends were cut back, 3 bases at V and 1 base at J, with 8 bases in the middle. This CDR3 is built from 14 residues. The CDR3 loop is CASSFRSGTDTQYF. CDR3 DNA: TGTGCCAGCAGCTTTAGGTCGGGCACAGATACGCAGTATTTT. Full variable domain (outside the CDR3, taken from reference TRBV7-9 and TRBJ2-3): DTGVSQNPRHKITKRGQNVTFRCDPISEHNRLYWYRQTLGQGPEFLTYFQNEAQLEKSRLLSDRFSAERPKGSFSTLEIQRTEQGDSAMYLCASSFRSGTDTQYFGPGTRLTVL.

Only a few counts were recorded for this clonotype. The CDR3 reads CSVVSLAGNEQFF. CDR3 DNA sequence: TGCAGCGTTGTCAGCCTAGCGGGGAATGAGCAGTTCTTC. This chain connects TRBV29-1 to TRBJ2-1; 9 nucleotides align to TRBD2. CDR3 length: 13 residues. Trimming removed 4 bases from V and 7 bases from J; junction bases left unmatched: 5. Per germline, CDR1 SQVTM and CDR2 ANQGSEA.

The chain recombines TRBV20-1 with TRBJ2-6; D unresolved. In germline, CDR1 is DFQATT, CDR2 SNEGSKA (reference sequence). CDR3 size: 14 residues. V shed 6 bases and J shed 1 base, with 10 bases lying between them. CDR3 DNA sequence: TGCAGTGCCCCGGTGAGGTCTGGGGCCAACGTCCTGACTTTC. Encoded protein: CSAPVRSGANVLTF.

This clonotype was counted only a few times. The V call is TRBV18, the J call TRBJ1-1, with D unresolved. CDR3 length: 15 residues. Trimming left V 0 bases short and J 3 bases short, with 11 bases between. Germline V lookup: CDR1 KGHSH, CDR2 LQKENI. Here the CDR3 DNA reads TGTGCCAGCTCACCACCCGCCCTGCCTTACACTGAAGCTTTCTTT. This codes for CASSPPALPYTEAFF.

This clonotype was recorded a few times. The chain employs TRBV3-1 and TRBJ2-3; D unclear. The germline V and J ends were trimmed by 4 bases and 2 bases, with 22 bases remaining between them. Germline CDR1 and CDR2: LGHDT and YNNKEL (reference sequence). The CDR3 totals 18 residues. DNA of the CDR3: TGTGCCAGCAGCCGCTACCAACGTCCCCAGGTGCCCACAGATACGCAGTATTTT. It codes for CASSRYQRPQVPTDTQYF.

The sample holds a few counts of this clonotype. The chain carries TRBV4-3 and TRBJ2-2; D is perhaps TRBD1 (6 bases). CDR3 size: 17 residues. CDR1 is LGHNA and CDR2 is YSLEER in the germline V gene. Trimming shortened V by 3 bases and J by 4 bases, and 18 bases separated the two germline ends. The CDR3 nucleotides read TGCGCCAGCAGCCAGCGCCCCAGGGGTATCCTCACCGGGGAGCTGTTTTTT. Its protein is CASSQRPRGILTGELFF.